One sample yielded the 19 T cell receptor beta chains listed below, sequenced in a study of human T cells and chemical hapten exposure. TCRdb re-called the RACE reads with MiXCR, one entry per CDR3 protein. The data show about 340,000 distinct CDR3 sequences, 6% to 8.5% seen once. The time point denotes: patch test 1, 2 weeks after DPC sensitization. Treatment defined: therapeutic diphenylcyclopropenone sensitization with weekly scalp DPC. This specimen consisted of whole blood, obtained in connection with sensitization to the hapten diphenylcyclopropenone (DPC). The receptors originated from a woman aged 18-29 years with alopecia areata. Some clones in this sample may be carry-over from other donors' samples.

V gene TRBV2 combines with J gene TRBJ1-6, with a weak D call TRBD1 (5 bases). Germline CDR1 reads SNHLY; CDR2 reads FYNNEI. V was clipped by 4 bases and J by 0 bases, with 16 bases between them. The CDR3 extends over 18 amino acids. CDR3 residues: CASSGLGDLSSYNSPLHF. The DNA of the CDR3 is TGTGCCAGCAGTGGCCTGGGGGACTTAAGCTCCTATAATTCACCCCTCCACTTT.

V is TRBV6-5 and J is TRBJ1-2; 9 bases agree with TRBD1. V lost 5 bases and J lost 4; bases outside the gene matches: 8. The CDR3 sequence is 15 residues long. Germline V gives CDR1 MNHEY, CDR2 SVGAGI. The CDR3 here is CASSPSQGAIYGYTF. Written as DNA, the CDR3 is TGTGCCAGCAGTCCCTCACAGGGGGCGATCTATGGCTACACCTTC.

This clonotype came up many times. J is TRBJ2-3 and V is TRBV7-2, with D tentatively TRBD2 (6 bases). The germline CDR1 and CDR2 sequences are SGHTA and FQGNSA. This CDR3 is built from 16 residues. The ends were cut back, 3 bases at V and 1 base at J, with 14 bases in the middle. CDR3 residues: CASSLRMAGRTDTQYF. The CDR3 DNA reads TGTGCCAGCAGCTTGAGAATGGCGGGACGCACAGATACGCAGTATTTT.

J is TRBJ1-2 and V is TRBV5-4; 7 bases align to TRBD1. Germline CDR1 reads SGHNT; CDR2 reads YYREEE (reference sequence). CDR3 length: 15 residues. J lost 0 bases, V lost 4 bases, and 6 bases had no gene match. The CDR3 sequence is CASSRGGGSNYGYTF. The CDR3, as DNA: TGTGCCAGCAGCCGGGGAGGGGGCTCTAACTATGGCTACACCTTC.

This sequence joins TRBV7-2 and TRBJ2-1, with 10 bases lining up with TRBD2. Trimming removed 2 bases from V and 0 bases from J; junction bases left unmatched: 4. The CDR3 is 17 residues long. Germline lookup yields CDR1 SGHTA and CDR2 FQGNSA. The CDR3 coding sequence is TGTGCCAGCAGCTTAAAGCGGGGGGGCCCCTCCTACAATGAGCAGTTCTTC. Amino acid sequence: CASSLKRGGPSYNEQFF.

This clonotype was observed at least ten times. The chain employs TRBV20-1 and TRBJ2-1, with a weak D call TRBD2 (6 bases). The V and J ends lost 4 bases and 2 bases respectively, with 15 bases between them. CDR3 length: 15 amino acids. Germline CDR1 is DFQATT and CDR2 is SNEGSKA (reference sequence). CDR3 in DNA: TGCAGTGCTATAGCCGCGACTAGACCCTACAATGAGCAGTTCTTC. It codes for CSAIAATRPYNEQFF.

This chain uses TRBV3-1 with TRBJ2-3; D is possibly TRBD2 (5 bases). Germline lookup yields CDR1 LGHDT and CDR2 YNNKEL (reference sequence). This CDR3 has 16 residues. The ends were cut back, 0 bases at V and 1 base at J, with 11 bases in the middle. CDR3 coding DNA: TGTGCCAGCAGCCAAGAGTCCGGACTGGGCACAGATACGCAGTATTTT. Amino acids: CASSQESGLGTDTQYF.

V is TRBV29-1 and J is TRBJ2-5; no clear D. Germline CDR1 is SQVTM and CDR2 is ANQGSEA. V was cut by 6 bases and J by 5 bases, with 10 bases left in between. This CDR3 comprises 11 residues. Here the CDR3 reads CSVLLGETQYF. In nucleotides, the CDR3 is TGCAGCGTACTACTGGGGGAGACCCAGTACTTC.

This clonotype was seen many times. The genes are TRBV6-6 and TRBJ1-5; no definite D call. CDR3 length: 11 residues. The V gene lost 5 bases and the J gene lost 9 bases, with 8 bases spanning the gap. CDR1 and CDR2 from the germline V gene are MNHNY and SVGAGI (reference sequence). As DNA, the CDR3 is TGTGCCAGCAGTGGGGAGGGGCCCCAGCATTTT. It codes for CASSGEGPQHF.

A few counts support this clonotype. V gene TRBV5-1 combines with J gene TRBJ2-2; possible D gene TRBD1, 6 bases. The CDR3 spans 14 residues. Trimming stripped 5 bases from V and 0 bases from J, with 8 bases between. Germline lookup yields CDR1 SGHRS and CDR2 YFSETQ. CDR3 sequence (DNA): TGCGCCAGCAGTGGGACAACGAACACCGGGGAGCTGTTTTTT. This translates into CASSGTTNTGELFF.

CDR3 DNA: TGTGCCAGCAGCTTGTGGGACAGTGCCTATGGCTACACCTTC. Amino acids: CASSLWDSAYGYTF. V and J are TRBV5-6 and TRBJ1-2, with 7 bases aligning to TRBD1. CDR3 length equals 14 residues. The ends lost 1 base at V and 4 bases at J; junction bases unmatched: 4. Germline V gives CDR1 SGHDT, CDR2 YYEEEE.

This clonotype appeared a few times. The genes are TRBV4-3 and TRBJ1-4; TRBD1 matches 7 bases. V lost 2 bases to trimming and J lost 2 bases; unmatched junction nucleotides: 11. The germline gives CDR1 LGHNA, CDR2 YSLEER. The CDR3 is 18 amino acids. The CDR3 coding sequence is TGCGCCAGCAGCCAACGACTTGTAGGGGGCGCGACTAATGAAAAACTGTTTTTT. It encodes CASSQRLVGGATNEKLFF.

This clonotype has more than one count but fewer than ten. The V call is TRBV20-1, the J call TRBJ1-5; TRBD1 matches at 8 bases. This CDR3 is built from 17 residues. Germline CDR1 DFQATT, CDR2 SNEGSKA (reference sequence). V trimming: 6 bases; J trimming: 1 base; junction bases outside the gene matches: 14. In nucleotides, the CDR3 is TGCAGTGCCGCCCGGCGAACAGGGGGAGTAAGCAATCAGCCCCAGCATTTT. The encoded protein is CSAARRTGGVSNQPQHF.

V and J are TRBV6-5 and TRBJ1-5; D is undetermined. The V and J ends lost 6 bases and 6 bases respectively, with 12 bases between them. CDR1 is MNHEY, CDR2 SVGAGI, per germline. This CDR3 comprises 13 residues. As DNA, the CDR3 is TGTGCCAGCAGGCTTTCAGGAGGTCAGCCCCAGCATTTT. Translating it yields CASRLSGGQPQHF.

This clonotype has ten or more counts. This chain links TRBV6-4 with TRBJ2-3; a weak D match, TRBD1 (6 bases). The germline V gene encodes CDR1 MRHNA and CDR2 SNTAGT. The CDR3 spans 13 residues. The ends were cut back, 8 bases at V and 3 bases at J, with 12 bases in the middle. The CDR3 here is CASAAGETDTQYF. CDR3 nucleotide sequence: TGTGCCAGCGCAGCAGGGGAGACAGATACGCAGTATTTT.

This clonotype was counted ten times or more. This chain links TRBV6-2 or TRBV6-3 with TRBJ1-1; 9 bases align to TRBD1. This CDR3 has 13 amino acids. Germline assignment: CDR1 MNHEY and CDR2 SVGEGT. V gave up 6 bases and J gave up 4 bases; unmatched junction bases: 3. The CDR3 protein is CASRGQGTTEAFF. The CDR3 DNA sequence: TGTGCCAGCAGAGGACAGGGGACCACTGAAGCTTTCTTT.

The rearrangement joins TRBV6-2 or TRBV6-3 to TRBJ2-3; D ambiguous. Per the germline V gene, CDR1 is MNHEY and CDR2 is SVGEGT. This CDR3 region has 15 residues. V shed 4 bases and J shed 4 bases, with 15 bases lying between them. The DNA for the CDR3 is TGTGCCAGCAGTTGGCCCGGCAGGATGCCAGATACGCAGTATTTT. Protein product: CASSWPGRMPDTQYF.

This clonotype was recorded a few times. The chain links TRBV6-2 or TRBV6-3 to TRBJ2-7; 11 bases match TRBD2. V was clipped by 5 bases and J by 7 bases; unmatched bases: 10. From germline, CDR1 is MNHEY and CDR2 SVGEGT. This CDR3 spans 15 amino acids. The CDR3 region has the DNA TGTGCCAGCAGTCAGCAACTAGCGGGGGTAAAGGAGCAGTACTTC. This encodes CASSQQLAGVKEQYF.

The genes are TRBV7-9 and TRBJ1-1; D might be TRBD1 (5 bases). Germline V lookup: CDR1 SEHNR, CDR2 FQNEAQ (reference sequence). This CDR3 is built from 16 residues. V lost 7 bases and J 1 base, leaving 19 bases between the germline ends. The CDR3 sequence: CASTLGRGGRNTEAFF. CDR3 coding DNA: TGTGCCAGCACCTTGGGGCGGGGTGGAAGGAACACTGAAGCTTTCTTT.